Below, one T cell receptor (beta chain) is given with its context. Its antigen is undetermined. This CDR3 is built from 11 residues. In germline, CDR1 is MRHNA, CDR2 SNTAGT. The V gene lost 9 bases and the J gene lost 6 bases, with 10 bases spanning the gap. The sample belongs to a study of chemoradiotherapy in HPV16-positive cancers. As for the study in general: Functional T-cell assays on two HPV16-positive patients' cells defined candidate HPV-specific clones and common TCR motifs.

Here immunoSEQ multiplex PCR was the method, and the copy in TCRdb shows in-frame clones only, minus some. The table includes about 20,000 clones, roughly 89% detected once. Study-wide findings and caveats: Candidate HPV-specific clones and E7-related TCR motifs grew in tumor during treatment. HPV-responsive T-cell expansion during chemoradiotherapy was linked to improved recurrence-free survival in HPV16-positive patients.

Material: blood, obtained from a patient who underwent chemoradiotherapy. The V gene is TRBV6-4, the J gene TRBJ2-3; a weak D match, TRBD2 (5 bases). The receptor was derived from a human donor with HPV-associated anogenital cancer. The CDR3 coding sequence is TGTGCCAGTGCCTCGGGGGATACGCAGTATTTT. This gives the protein CASASGDTQYF.